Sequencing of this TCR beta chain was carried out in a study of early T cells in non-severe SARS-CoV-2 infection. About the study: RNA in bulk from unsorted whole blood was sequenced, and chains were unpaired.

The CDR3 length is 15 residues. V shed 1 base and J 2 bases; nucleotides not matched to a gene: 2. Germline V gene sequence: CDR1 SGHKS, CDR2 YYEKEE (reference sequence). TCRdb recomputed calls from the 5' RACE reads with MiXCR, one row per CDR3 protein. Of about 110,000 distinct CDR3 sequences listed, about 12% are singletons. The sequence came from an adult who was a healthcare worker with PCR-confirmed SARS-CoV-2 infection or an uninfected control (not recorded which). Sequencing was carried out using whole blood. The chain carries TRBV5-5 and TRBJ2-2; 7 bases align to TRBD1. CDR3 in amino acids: CASSLHRGNTGELFF. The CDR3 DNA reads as TGTGCCAGCAGCTTGCACAGGGGAAACACCGGGGAGCTGTTTTTT.